This T cell receptor beta chain was captured in a study of shared clonotypes between healthy human individuals. V lost 6 bases to trimming and J lost 4 bases, with 12 bases between them. The CDR3 is made up of 13 amino acids. The germline CDR1 and CDR2 sequences are MGHDK and SYGVNS. Generated by immunoSEQ multiplex PCR, the TCRdb table keeps only in-frame clones and is missing some. The table includes roughly 1,100,000 clones, under 80% detected once. Source material: memory CD4+ T cells sorted from blood. Regarding subset: CD45RA-negative fraction. This clonotype originated in a man aged 18 to 30 in good health. The V call is TRBV25-1, the J call TRBJ1-1, with D perhaps TRBD1 (6 bases). The CDR3 nucleotides read TGTGCCAGCAGGGATCAAGGGGGCACTGAAGCTTTCTTT. Protein: CASRDQGGTEAFF.